The 30 T cell receptor beta chains below come from one sample, sequenced in a study of cytomegalovirus exposure and HLA in healthy donors. The PCR used 60 Vbeta and 13 Jbeta primers. Assay used: immunoSEQ multiplex PCR; TCRdb lists only in-frame clones, some missing. This sample contains tens of thousands of clones. Sequencing was done on a sample of PBMCs. The receptors shown here come from a man in his fifties or sixties in good health and CMV-seropositive.

The chain employs TRBV9 and TRBJ2-3; TRBD1 might be the D (5 bases). The CDR3 has 15 residues. CDR1 and CDR2 from the germline V gene are SGDLS and YYNGEE. V was clipped by 1 base and J by 1 base, with 10 bases between them. This CDR3 reads CASSVLGLRTDTQYF. CDR3 nucleotide sequence: TGTGCCAGCAGCGTACTGGGGCTACGCACAGATACGCAGTATTTT.

The chain couples TRBV5-1 to TRBJ1-5, with D possibly being TRBD1 (5 bases). The V and J ends lost 0 bases and 3 bases respectively, with 7 bases between them. The germline V gene encodes CDR1 SGHRS and CDR2 YFSETQ. This CDR3 has 14 amino acids. CDR3: CASSLGQLNQPQHF. The CDR3 DNA reads TGCGCCAGCAGCTTGGGACAGCTCAATCAGCCCCAGCATTTT.

The chain combines TRBV29-1 with TRBJ2-7; D is perhaps TRBD2 (7 bases). The CDR3 is 14 amino acids. Trimming pared 5 bases from V and 0 bases from J, leaving 14 bases between. Germline assignment: CDR1 SQVTM and CDR2 ANQGSEA. The CDR3 DNA reads as TGCAGCGTTTTCACGGGGGGCGACTCCTACGAGCAGTACTTC. This translates into CSVFTGGDSYEQYF.

The CDR3 here is CASSQDLLAGPYEQYF. In DNA, the CDR3 is TGTGCCAGCAGCCAAGATCTTCTAGCGGGACCCTACGAGCAGTACTTC. The chain is built from TRBV4-2 and TRBJ2-7; 9 bases are a match to TRBD2. V lost 0 bases to trimming and J lost 2 bases; unmatched junction nucleotides: 5. The CDR3 length is 16 residues. CDR1 and CDR2 (germline): LGHNA, YNFKEQ.

This chain uses TRBV6-1 with TRBJ1-5; 9 nucleotides match TRBD1. The germline CDR1 and CDR2 sequences are MNHNS and SASEGT. The CDR3 length is 14 residues. V was clipped by 7 bases and J by 4 bases; unmatched bases: 5. The chain's CDR3 is CASNLDRGNQPQHF. As DNA, the CDR3 is TGTGCCAGCAACCTAGACAGGGGGAATCAGCCCCAGCATTTT.

DNA for the CDR3: TGTGCCAGCACAAAACACCACAGGACCTGGGATGGCTACACCTTC. Translated, it gives CASTKHHRTWDGYTF. The chain links TRBV5-8 to TRBJ1-2; TRBD1 might be the D (5 bases). CDR1 is SGHTS and CDR2 is YDEGEE in the germline V gene. The CDR3 sequence is 15 residues long. Trimming stripped 6 bases from V and 6 bases from J, with 21 bases between.

The chain is built from TRBV7-2 and TRBJ2-7; 13 bases match TRBD2. Trimming removed 4 bases from V and 7 bases from J; junction bases left unmatched: 1. CDR1 and CDR2 from the germline V gene are SGHTA and FQGNSA. There are 13 residues in the CDR3. CDR3 sequence: CASSSTSGREQYV. CDR3 coding DNA: TGTGCCAGCAGCTCGACTAGCGGGAGGGAGCAGTACGTC.

The chain recombines TRBV10-3 with TRBJ2-5; 12 positions agree with TRBD2. With 6 bases clipped from V and 4 bases from J, the junction kept 6 bases outside the gene matches. This CDR3 comprises 15 residues. Germline assignment: CDR1 ENHRY and CDR2 SYGVKD. The CDR3 sequence is CAISSTSGSAETQYF. In nucleotides, the CDR3 is TGTGCCATCAGCTCGACTAGCGGGAGCGCAGAGACCCAGTACTTC.

The chain couples TRBV20-1 to TRBJ1-1, with a possible D match to TRBD1 (6 bases). Germline loops: CDR1 DFQATT, CDR2 SNEGSKA (reference sequence). Deletions cut 1 base from V and 10 bases from J, with 10 bases between. The CDR3 loop spans 11 amino acids. The CDR3 region is CSARGGRGAFF. The CDR3 coding sequence is TGCAGTGCTAGAGGGGGCAGGGGAGCTTTCTTT.

The chain has TRBV7-2 and TRBJ2-5; TRBD1 is a possible D gene (6 bases). Germline V gene sequence: CDR1 SGHTA, CDR2 FQGNSA. V dropped 5 bases and J dropped 3 bases, with 13 bases sitting between them. The CDR3 spans 14 residues. In nucleotides, the CDR3 is TGTGCCAGCAGCGCATCCGGGACAAAAGAGACCCAGTACTTC. Its translation is CASSASGTKETQYF.

With respect to this clone: Other DNA sequences of this sample code for an identical CDR3. The chain recombines TRBV7-3 with TRBJ1-1, with a tentative D call TRBD1 (5 bases). The ends were cut back, 2 bases at V and 1 base at J, with 5 bases in the middle. Looked up from germline, CDR1 is SGHTA and CDR2 is FQGTGA. The CDR3 spans 13 residues. CDR3 in DNA: TGTGCCAGCAGCTTACAGGGGAACACTGAAGCTTTCTTT. Encoded protein: CASSLQGNTEAFF.

The genes are TRBV30 and TRBJ2-3; 9 bases are a match to TRBD1. CDR3 length: 12 residues. Germline lookup yields CDR1 GTSNPN and CDR2 SVGIG (reference sequence). J was trimmed by 11 bases and V by 3 bases; bases with no gene match: 6. DNA of the CDR3: TGTGCCTGGAGACCGACAGGGGGGAAGCAGTATTTT. Its translation: CAWRPTGGKQYF.

This chain connects TRBV30 to TRBJ2-5, with D perhaps matching TRBD1 (5 bases). Germline V lookup: CDR1 GTSNPN, CDR2 SVGIG (reference sequence). This CDR3 spans 13 amino acids. With 3 bases removed from V and 1 base from J, the gap between germline ends came to 9 bases. In DNA form, the CDR3 reads TGTGCCTGGAGAGGGGTCCCCCAAGAGACCCAGTACTTC. Translating gives CAWRGVPQETQYF.

V is TRBV7-9 and J is TRBJ2-2, with D perhaps TRBD2 (6 bases). Trimming pared 6 bases from V and 2 bases from J, leaving 16 bases between. This CDR3 region has 16 residues. In germline, CDR1 is SEHNR, CDR2 FQNEAQ (reference sequence). The CDR3 DNA sequence: TGTGCCAGCAGGACCGGGGGAGAAGTTAACACCGGGGAGCTGTTTTTT. It specifies CASRTGGEVNTGELFF. The variable domain in full, completed from reference TRBV7-9 and TRBJ2-2, reads DTGVSQNPRHKITKRGQNVTFRCDPISEHNRLYWYRQTLGQGPEFLTYFQNEAQLEKSRLLSDRFSAERPKGSFSTLEIQRTEQGDSAMYLCASRTGGEVNTGELFFGEGSRLTVL.

The chain recombines TRBV30 with TRBJ2-5; TRBD1 agrees at 9 bases. The CDR3 runs 12 residues. V was pared by 7 bases and J by 6 bases, with 6 bases of the junction left unmatched. Germline-derived CDR1 and CDR2 are GTSNPN and SVGIG (reference sequence). The CDR3 DNA sequence: TGTGCCTCAATGACAGGGGGAAAGACCCAGTACTTC. Translating it yields CASMTGGKTQYF.

This chain uses TRBV18 with TRBJ2-3, with 8 positions matching TRBD1. Losses at the gene ends were 10 bases for V and 2 bases for J; bases not matched to a gene: 8. This CDR3 is 14 amino acids long. Germline-derived CDR1 and CDR2 are KGHSH and LQKENI. The CDR3 DNA follows: TGTGCCACCCTACCAGGGGGCCACACAGATACGCAGTATTTT. Amino acid sequence: CATLPGGHTDTQYF.

The CDR3 DNA follows: TGTGCCAGCAGCCTAATGAACACTGAAGCTTTCTTT. This codes for CASSLMNTEAFF. The rearrangement uses TRBV7-9 and TRBJ1-1; D gene unclear. This CDR3 region has 12 residues. V gave up 5 bases and J gave up 0 bases, with 4 bases separating them. Germline V CDR1 and CDR2: SEHNR, FQNEAQ (reference sequence). The full variable domain, in which reference TRBV7-9 and TRBJ1-1 provide the parts outside the CDR3, is DTGVSQNPRHKITKRGQNVTFRCDPISEHNRLYWYRQTLGQGPEFLTYFQNEAQLEKSRLLSDRFSAERPKGSFSTLEIQRTEQGDSAMYLCASSLMNTEAFFGQGTRLTVV.

V and J are TRBV29-1 and TRBJ2-5, with 10 bases matching TRBD2. This CDR3 region has 16 residues. Germline CDR1 SQVTM, CDR2 ANQGSEA. The ends lost 4 bases at V and 6 bases at J; junction bases unmatched: 14. In DNA form, the CDR3 reads TGCAGCGTTGTTGGGACTAGCGTAGGAGACCAGAAGACCCAGTACTTC. Residues: CSVVGTSVGDQKTQYF.

V usage is TRBV7-2 and J usage is TRBJ2-2; the match to TRBD1 covers 8 bases. CDR3 length equals 16 residues. Germline V gene lookup returns CDR1 SGHTA and CDR2 FQGNSA. V lost 5 bases to trimming and J lost 4 bases; unmatched junction nucleotides: 9. The CDR3 spells CASSHARGQGTGELFF. CDR3 in DNA: TGTGCCAGCAGCCACGCCAGGGGGCAGGGCACCGGGGAGCTGTTTTTT.

This chain connects TRBV19 to TRBJ2-2; TRBD2 matches 10 bases. In germline, CDR1 is LNHDA, CDR2 SQIVND (reference sequence). J gave up 6 bases and V 6 bases, and 4 bases lay outside the gene matches. There are 14 residues in the CDR3. Written as DNA, the CDR3 is TGTGCCAGTAGACTAGCGGGACTCCCCGGGGAGCTGTTTTTT. It translates to CASRLAGLPGELFF.

The chain couples TRBV9 to TRBJ2-7; the D gene is possibly TRBD1 (5 bases). The germline gives CDR1 SGDLS, CDR2 YYNGEE. There are 13 residues in the CDR3. V was cut by 2 bases and J by 3 bases, with 9 bases left in between. CDR3 residues: CASSVDIGYEQYF. The CDR3 nucleotides read TGTGCCAGCAGCGTGGACATAGGCTACGAGCAGTACTTC.

This CDR3 is CASSSPEGQGRGEQYF. DNA for the CDR3: TGTGCCAGCAGTTCCCCGGAGGGACAGGGCCGCGGCGAGCAGTACTTC. The chain joins TRBV6-6 to TRBJ2-7; 9 nucleotides align to TRBD1. V shed 4 bases and J 6 bases; nucleotides not matched to a gene: 13. The CDR3 contains 16 residues. Germline values: CDR1 MNHNY, CDR2 SVGAGI (reference sequence).

The rearrangement links TRBV19 to TRBJ1-5, with 7 bases aligning to TRBD1. This CDR3 is 15 amino acids long. Germline loops: CDR1 LNHDA, CDR2 SQIVND (reference sequence). The ends lost 8 bases at V and 5 bases at J; junction bases unmatched: 12. DNA of the CDR3: TGTGCCAGTTGTGGGCCCGACAGGGAGGATCAGCCCCAGCATTTT. It codes for CASCGPDREDQPQHF. The variable domain in full, with the rest retrieved from reference TRBV19 and TRBJ1-5, is DGGITQSPKYLFRKEGQNVTLSCEQNLNHDAMYWYRQDPGQGLRLIYYSQIVNDFQKGDIAEGYSVSREKKESFPLTVTSAQKNPTAFYLCASCGPDREDQPQHFGDGTRLSIL.

This chain joins TRBV5-4 and TRBJ2-5, with D perhaps TRBD2 (6 bases). Trimming took off 1 base at V and 9 bases at J, with 16 bases between the two ends. The CDR3 length is 14 residues. Germline CDR1 is SGHNT and CDR2 is YYREEE (reference sequence). CDR3 nucleotides: TGTGCCAGCAGCTTGATGGGGGGAGTGGGGTCCCAGTACTTC. Amino acid sequence: CASSLMGGVGSQYF.

This chain joins TRBV7-2 and TRBJ2-5; D perhaps matches TRBD2 (5 bases). Germline assignment: CDR1 SGHTA and CDR2 FQGNSA. CDR3 length: 13 amino acids. V was trimmed by 5 bases and J by 2 bases, leaving 9 bases between them. CDR3 residues: CASSPGVQETQYF. DNA of the CDR3: TGTGCCAGCAGCCCCGGGGTACAAGAGACCCAGTACTTC.

The chain is built from TRBV7-2 and TRBJ1-2, with 10 bases aligning to TRBD1. V lost 5 bases to trimming and J lost 7 bases; unmatched junction nucleotides: 10. The CDR3 spans 15 residues. CDR1 is SGHTA and CDR2 is FQGNSA in the germline V gene. DNA of the CDR3: TGTGCCAGCAGCGCCCAGACAGGGGGCGCGTTTGGCTACACCTTC. Protein sequence: CASSAQTGGAFGYTF.

Concerning this clone: This CDR3 is also generated by other DNA sequences in the sample. The chain's CDR3 is CASSPRGGSSYNEQFF. The CDR3 DNA reads as TGTGCCAGCAGCCCAAGGGGGGGGAGCTCCTACAATGAGCAGTTCTTC. This chain links TRBV7-9 with TRBJ2-1, with D perhaps matching TRBD2 (7 bases). The CDR3 is 16 residues long. Trimming left V 5 bases short and J 0 bases short, with 14 bases between. Per germline, CDR1 SEHNR and CDR2 FQNEAQ (reference sequence).

The chain couples TRBV7-3 to TRBJ2-3; D unclear. Trimming shortened V by 4 bases and J by 2 bases, and 7 bases separated the two germline ends. CDR3 length: 13 residues. CDR1 is SGHTA and CDR2 is FQGTGA in the germline V gene. The CDR3 spells CASSSENTDTQYF. The DNA for the CDR3 is TGTGCCAGCAGCTCCGAGAACACAGATACGCAGTATTTT.

V and J are TRBV6-5 and TRBJ1-4; D call uncertain. The CDR3 loop spans 15 amino acids. V shed 2 bases and J shed 3 bases, with 10 bases lying between them. Looked up from germline, CDR1 is MNHEY and CDR2 is SVGAGI. The CDR3, as DNA: TGTGCCAGCAGTTACCGCGGCAGACCTAATGAAAAACTGTTTTTT. Translated: CASSYRGRPNEKLFF.

This CDR3 reads CASSISGREQFF. CDR3 sequence (DNA): TGTGCCAGCAGCATTAGCGGGCGTGAGCAGTTCTTC. The chain recombines TRBV11-2 with TRBJ2-1, with 7 nucleotides matching TRBD2. After removal of 5 bases from V and 9 bases from J, the junction contained 4 bases not matched to a gene. Germline values: CDR1 SGHAT, CDR2 FQNNGV. The CDR3 length is 12 residues. Full variable domain (rest looked up from reference TRBV11-2 and TRBJ2-1): EAGVAQSPRYKIIEKRQSVAFWCNPISGHATLYWYQQILGQGPKLLIQFQNNGVVDDSQLPKDRFSAERLKGVDSTLKIQPAKLEDSAVYLCASSISGREQFFGPGTRLTVL.